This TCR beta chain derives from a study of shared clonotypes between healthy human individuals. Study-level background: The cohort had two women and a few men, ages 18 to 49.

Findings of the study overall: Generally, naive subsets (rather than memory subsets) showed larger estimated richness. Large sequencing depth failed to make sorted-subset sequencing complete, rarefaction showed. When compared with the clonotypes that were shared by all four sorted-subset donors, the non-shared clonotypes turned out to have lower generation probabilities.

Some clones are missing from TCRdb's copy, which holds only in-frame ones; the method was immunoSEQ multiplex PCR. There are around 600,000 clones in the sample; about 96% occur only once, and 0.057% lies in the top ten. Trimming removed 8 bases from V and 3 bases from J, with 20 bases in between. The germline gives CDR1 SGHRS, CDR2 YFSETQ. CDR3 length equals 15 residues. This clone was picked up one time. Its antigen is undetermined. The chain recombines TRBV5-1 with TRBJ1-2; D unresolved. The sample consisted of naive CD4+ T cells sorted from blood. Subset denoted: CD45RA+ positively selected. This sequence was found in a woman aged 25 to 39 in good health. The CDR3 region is CASRFAQQSYYGYTF. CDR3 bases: TGCGCCAGTAGGTTTGCCCAACAAAGCTACTATGGCTACACCTTC.